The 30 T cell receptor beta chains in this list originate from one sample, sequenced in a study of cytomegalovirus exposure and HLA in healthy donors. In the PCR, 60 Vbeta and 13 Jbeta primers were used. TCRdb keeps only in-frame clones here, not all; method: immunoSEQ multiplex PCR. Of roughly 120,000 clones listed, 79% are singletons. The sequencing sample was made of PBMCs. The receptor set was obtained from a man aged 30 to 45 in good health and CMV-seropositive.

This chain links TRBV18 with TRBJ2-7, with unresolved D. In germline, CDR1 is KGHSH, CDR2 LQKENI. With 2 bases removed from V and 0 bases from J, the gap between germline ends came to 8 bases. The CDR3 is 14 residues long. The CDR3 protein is CASSPVSLSYEQYF. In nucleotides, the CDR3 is TGTGCCAGCTCACCAGTATCCCTCTCCTACGAGCAGTACTTC.

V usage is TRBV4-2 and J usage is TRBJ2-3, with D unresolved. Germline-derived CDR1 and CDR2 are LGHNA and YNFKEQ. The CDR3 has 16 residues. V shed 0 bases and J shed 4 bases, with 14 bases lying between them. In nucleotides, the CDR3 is TGTGCCAGCAGCCAAGACGCAGGCTTAATAGCAGATACGCAGTATTTT. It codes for CASSQDAGLIADTQYF.

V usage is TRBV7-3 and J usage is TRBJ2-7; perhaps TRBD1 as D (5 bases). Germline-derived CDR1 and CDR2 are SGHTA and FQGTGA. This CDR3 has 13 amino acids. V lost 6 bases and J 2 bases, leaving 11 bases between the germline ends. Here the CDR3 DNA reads TGTGCCAGCAGTCTGGGGCCACCCTACGAGCAGTACTTC. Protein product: CASSLGPPYEQYF.

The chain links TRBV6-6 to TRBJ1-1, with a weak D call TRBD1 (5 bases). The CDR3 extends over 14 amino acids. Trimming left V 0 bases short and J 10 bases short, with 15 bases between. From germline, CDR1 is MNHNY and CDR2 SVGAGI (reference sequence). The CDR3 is CASSYSGLQGPAFF. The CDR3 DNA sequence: TGTGCCAGCAGTTACTCGGGTCTTCAGGGTCCAGCTTTCTTT.

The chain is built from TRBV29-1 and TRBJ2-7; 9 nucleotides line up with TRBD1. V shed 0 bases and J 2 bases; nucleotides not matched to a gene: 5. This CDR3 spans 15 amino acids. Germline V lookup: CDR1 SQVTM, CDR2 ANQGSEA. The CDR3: CSVEDSGTGPYEQYF. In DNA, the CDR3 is TGCAGCGTTGAAGATTCCGGGACAGGGCCCTACGAGCAGTACTTC.

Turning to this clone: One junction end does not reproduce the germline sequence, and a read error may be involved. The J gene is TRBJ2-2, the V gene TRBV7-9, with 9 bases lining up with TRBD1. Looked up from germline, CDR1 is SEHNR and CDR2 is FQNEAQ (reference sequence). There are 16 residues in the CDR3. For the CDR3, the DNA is TGTTCCAGCAGCTTTCTCCGGGACAGGGTTCCCGGGGAGCTGTTTTTT. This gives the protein CSSSFLRDRVPGELFF.

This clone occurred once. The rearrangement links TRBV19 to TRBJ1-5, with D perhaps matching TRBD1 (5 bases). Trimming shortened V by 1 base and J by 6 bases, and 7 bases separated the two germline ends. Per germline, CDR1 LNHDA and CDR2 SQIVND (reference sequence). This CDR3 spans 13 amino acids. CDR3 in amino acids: CASSIGQGQPQHF. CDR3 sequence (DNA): TGTGCCAGTAGTATAGGTCAGGGTCAGCCCCAGCATTTT.

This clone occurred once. The CDR3 nucleotides read TGCGCCAGCAGATTTTCTAGTTTCCCCTACGAGCAGTACTTC. This sequence encodes CASRFSSFPYEQYF. The J gene is TRBJ2-7, the V gene TRBV5-1; D ambiguous. Trimming pared 5 bases from V and 2 bases from J, leaving 14 bases between. This CDR3 is built from 14 residues. CDR1 and CDR2 from the germline V gene are SGHRS and YFSETQ.

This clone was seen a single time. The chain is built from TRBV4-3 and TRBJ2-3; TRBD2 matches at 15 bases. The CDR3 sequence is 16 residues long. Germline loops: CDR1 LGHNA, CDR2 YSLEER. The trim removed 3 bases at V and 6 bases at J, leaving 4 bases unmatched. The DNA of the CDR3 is TGCGCCAGCAGCCAGGGACTAGCGGGGGGCGGGGATACGCAGTATTTT. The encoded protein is CASSQGLAGGGDTQYF.

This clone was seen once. The DNA for the CDR3 is TGTGCCAGCAGCCGCCCTCGACAGGGGGCGGGCGAGCAGTACTTC. Amino acid sequence: CASSRPRQGAGEQYF. The rearrangement joins TRBV7-9 to TRBJ2-7, with TRBD1 matching over 10 bases. CDR1 and CDR2 (germline): SEHNR, FQNEAQ (reference sequence). With 5 bases clipped from V and 6 bases from J, the junction kept 10 bases outside the gene matches. This CDR3 spans 15 amino acids.

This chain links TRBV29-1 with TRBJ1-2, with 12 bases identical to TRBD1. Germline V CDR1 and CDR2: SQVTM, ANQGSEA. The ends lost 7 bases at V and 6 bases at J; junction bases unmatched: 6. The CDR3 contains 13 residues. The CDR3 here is CSGGGTGGNGYTF. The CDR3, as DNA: TGCAGCGGAGGCGGGACAGGGGGCAATGGCTACACCTTC. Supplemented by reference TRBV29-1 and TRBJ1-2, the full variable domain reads SAVISQKPSRDICQRGTSLTIQCQVDSQVTMMFWYRQQPGQSLTLIATANQGSEATYESGFVIDKFPISRPNLTFSTLTVSNMSPEDSSIYLCSGGGTGGNGYTFGSGTRLTVV.

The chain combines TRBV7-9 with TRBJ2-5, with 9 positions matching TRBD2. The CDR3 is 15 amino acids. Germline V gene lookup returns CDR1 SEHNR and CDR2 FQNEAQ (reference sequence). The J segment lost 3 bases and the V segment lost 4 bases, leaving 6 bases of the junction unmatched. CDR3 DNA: TGTGCCAGCAGCTACCGAGCTAGCGGGGAAGAGACCCAGTACTTC. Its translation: CASSYRASGEETQYF.

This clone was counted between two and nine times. This chain's CDR3 is CASSRPGLAGGGTGELFF. CDR3 sequence (DNA): TGTGCCAGCAGCCGACCGGGACTAGCGGGGGGCGGGACCGGGGAGCTGTTTTTT. The chain is built from TRBV4-2 and TRBJ2-2; 15 nucleotides agree with TRBD2. V trimming: 4 bases; J trimming: 5 bases; junction bases outside the gene matches: 8. The CDR3 loop spans 18 amino acids. The germline V gene has CDR1 LGHNA and CDR2 YNFKEQ.

The DNA for the CDR3 is TGCGCCAGCAGCCCTGGACAGGGTCTTTATTCTGAAGCTTTCTTT. Translation gives CASSPGQGLYSEAFF. The chain carries TRBV5-1 and TRBJ1-1, with 8 positions matching TRBD1. This CDR3 has 15 amino acids. V lost 4 bases, J lost 6 bases, and 11 bases stayed unmatched. CDR1 SGHRS and CDR2 YFSETQ come from the germline V gene.

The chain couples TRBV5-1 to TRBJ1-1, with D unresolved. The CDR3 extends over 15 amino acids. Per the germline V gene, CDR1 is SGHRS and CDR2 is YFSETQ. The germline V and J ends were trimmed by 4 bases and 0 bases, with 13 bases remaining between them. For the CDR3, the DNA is TGCGCCAGCAGCACCAGAGGCAGCCTGAACACTGAAGCTTTCTTT. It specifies CASSTRGSLNTEAFF.

The CDR3: CASSEHSEQYF. For the CDR3, the DNA is TGTGCCAGCAGTGAACACTCCGAGCAGTACTTC. This sequence joins TRBV6-1 and TRBJ2-7; D is unclear. The CDR3 loop spans 11 amino acids. The ends were cut back, 2 bases at V and 6 bases at J, with 5 bases in the middle. CDR1 MNHNS and CDR2 SASEGT come from the germline V gene.

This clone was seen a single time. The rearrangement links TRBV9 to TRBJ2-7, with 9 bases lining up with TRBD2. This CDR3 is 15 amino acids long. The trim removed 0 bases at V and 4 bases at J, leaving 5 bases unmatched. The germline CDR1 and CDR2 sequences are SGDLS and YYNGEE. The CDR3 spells CASSVAAGGPYEQYF. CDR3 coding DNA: TGTGCCAGCAGCGTAGCGGCGGGAGGGCCGTACGAGCAGTACTTC.

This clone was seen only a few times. The CDR3 here is CASKSALAETYEQYF. DNA of the CDR3: TGTGCCAGCAAATCCGCCCTGGCCGAAACCTACGAGCAGTACTTC. The rearrangement joins TRBV6-5 to TRBJ2-7; D gene ambiguous. This CDR3 contains 15 residues. Trimming left V 7 bases short and J 2 bases short, with 18 bases between. Germline lookup yields CDR1 MNHEY and CDR2 SVGAGI.

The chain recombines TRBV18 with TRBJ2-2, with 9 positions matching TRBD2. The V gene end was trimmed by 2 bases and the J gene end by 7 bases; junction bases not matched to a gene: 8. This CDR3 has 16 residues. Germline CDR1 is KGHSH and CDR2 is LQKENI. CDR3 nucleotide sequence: TGTGCCAGCTCACCATTGGTAGCGGGAGAAAACGGGGAGCTGTTTTTT. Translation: CASSPLVAGENGELFF.

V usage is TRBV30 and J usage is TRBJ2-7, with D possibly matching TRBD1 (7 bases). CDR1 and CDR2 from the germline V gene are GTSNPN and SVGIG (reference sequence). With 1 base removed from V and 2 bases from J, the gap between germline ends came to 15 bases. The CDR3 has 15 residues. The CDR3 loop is CAWSGSRGEAYEQYF. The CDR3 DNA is TGTGCCTGGAGTGGATCCAGGGGGGAGGCCTACGAGCAGTACTTC. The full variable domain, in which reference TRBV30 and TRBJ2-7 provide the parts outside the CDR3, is SQTIHQWPATLVQPVGSPLSLECTVEGTSNPNLYWYRQAAGRGLQLLFYSVGIGQISSEVPQNLSASRPQDRQFILSSKKLLLSDSGFYLCAWSGSRGEAYEQYFGPGTRLTVT.

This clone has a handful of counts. The CDR3 bases are TGTGCCAGCAGCGTTAGCGGGTTCACAGATACGCAGTATTTT. It encodes CASSVSGFTDTQYF. This chain links TRBV9 with TRBJ2-3; 7 bases agree with TRBD2. The V and J ends lost 2 bases and 2 bases, in that order; junction bases with no gene match: 2. The CDR3 length is 14 residues. Germline assignment: CDR1 SGDLS and CDR2 YYNGEE.

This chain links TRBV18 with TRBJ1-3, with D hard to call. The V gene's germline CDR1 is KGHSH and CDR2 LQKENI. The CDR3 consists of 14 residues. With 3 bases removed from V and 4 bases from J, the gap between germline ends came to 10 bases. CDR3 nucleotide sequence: TGTGCCAGCTCACCGGCCTTTCGAGGAAACACCATATATTTT. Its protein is CASSPAFRGNTIYF.

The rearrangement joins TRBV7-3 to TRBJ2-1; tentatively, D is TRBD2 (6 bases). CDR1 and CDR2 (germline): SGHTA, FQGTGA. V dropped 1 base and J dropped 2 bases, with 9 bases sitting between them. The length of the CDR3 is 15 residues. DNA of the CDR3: TGTGCCAGCAGCTTAATGGGGGGAGCCTACAATGAGCAGTTCTTC. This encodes CASSLMGGAYNEQFF.

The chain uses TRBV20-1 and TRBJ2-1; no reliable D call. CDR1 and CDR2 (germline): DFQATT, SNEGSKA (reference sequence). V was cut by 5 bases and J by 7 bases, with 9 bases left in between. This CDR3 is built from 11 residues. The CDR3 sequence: CSAPDLNEQFF. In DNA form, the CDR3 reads TGCAGTGCTCCTGACTTGAATGAGCAGTTCTTC.

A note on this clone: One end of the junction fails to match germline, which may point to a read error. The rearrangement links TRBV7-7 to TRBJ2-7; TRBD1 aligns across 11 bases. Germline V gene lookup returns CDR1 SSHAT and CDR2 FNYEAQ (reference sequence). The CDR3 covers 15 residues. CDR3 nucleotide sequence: TGTGCTAGCAGCCAAGGACAGGGGGCTATCTACGAGCAGTACTTC. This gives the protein CASSQGQGAIYEQYF. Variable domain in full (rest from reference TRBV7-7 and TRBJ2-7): GAGVSQSPRYKVTKRGQDVTLRCDPISSHATLYWYQQALGQGPEFLTYFNYEAQPDKSGLPSDRFSAERPEGSISTLTIQRTEQRDSAMYRCASSQGQGAIYEQYFGPGTRLTVT.

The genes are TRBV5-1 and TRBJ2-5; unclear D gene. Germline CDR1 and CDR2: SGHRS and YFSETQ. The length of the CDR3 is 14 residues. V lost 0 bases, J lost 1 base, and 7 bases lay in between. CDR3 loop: CASSLVSSQETQYF. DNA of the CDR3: TGCGCCAGCAGCTTGGTGTCTAGCCAAGAGACCCAGTACTTC.

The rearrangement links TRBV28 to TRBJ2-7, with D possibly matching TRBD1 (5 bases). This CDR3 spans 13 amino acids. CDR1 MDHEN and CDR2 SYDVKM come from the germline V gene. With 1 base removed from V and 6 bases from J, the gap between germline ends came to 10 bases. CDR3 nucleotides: TGTGCCAGCAGTTTATCCCAGGGTGGCGAGCAGTACTTC. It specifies CASSLSQGGEQYF.

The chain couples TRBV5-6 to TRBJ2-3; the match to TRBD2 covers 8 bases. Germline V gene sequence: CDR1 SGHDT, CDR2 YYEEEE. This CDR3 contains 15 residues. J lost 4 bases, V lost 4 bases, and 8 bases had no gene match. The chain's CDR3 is CASSAGGTGADTQYF. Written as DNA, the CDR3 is TGTGCCAGCAGCGCGGGGGGCACCGGCGCAGATACGCAGTATTTT.

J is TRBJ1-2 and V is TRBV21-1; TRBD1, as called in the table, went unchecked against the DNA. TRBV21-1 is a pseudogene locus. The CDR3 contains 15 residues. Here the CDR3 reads CASRKPRGQGNGYTF. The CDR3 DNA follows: TGTGCCAGCAGAAAGCCTCGGGGACAGGGGAATGGCTACACCTTC.

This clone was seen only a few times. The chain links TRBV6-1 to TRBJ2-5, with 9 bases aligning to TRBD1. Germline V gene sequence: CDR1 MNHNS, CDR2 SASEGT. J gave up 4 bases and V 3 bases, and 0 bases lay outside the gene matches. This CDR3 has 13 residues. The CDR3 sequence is CASSEDRGETQYF. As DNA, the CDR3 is TGTGCCAGCAGTGAGGACAGGGGAGAGACCCAGTACTTC.